Detailed here is one TCR beta chain. Each CDR3 protein is one row after TCRdb ran MiXCR on the reads. The sample contains about 100,000 distinct CDR3 sequences, more than 15% of which appear only once. This sample is drawn from a study of T cell repertoires in cytomegalovirus infection. Trimming left V 4 bases short and J 7 bases short, with 17 bases between. The CDR3 totals 15 residues. Germline V lookup: CDR1 MGHRA, CDR2 YSYEKL. V is TRBV4-1 and J is TRBJ2-1, with D maybe TRBD2 (7 bases). The clonotype originates from a human donor in good health (CMV status not recorded). Some clones in this sample may be carry-over from other donors' samples. Source material: PBMCs. The CDR3 loop reads CASSPRGGLNNEQFF. The CDR3 region has the DNA TGCGCCAGCAGCCCGAGGGGGGGGCTTAATAATGAGCAGTTCTTC.